This TCR beta chain was identified in a study of tumor-infiltrating lymphocytes in primary liver carcinoma. Starting material of 400 to 600 ng total RNA yielded TCR beta cDNA via a constant-region primer. Three rounds of nested multiplex PCR with slightly modified ARM-PCR produced TCR beta libraries. TCRdb re-called the multiplex PCR reads through MiXCR, storing one row per CDR3 protein. The sample includes under 150,000 distinct CDR3 sequences, around two thirds of them seen just once. In its sample, this clonotype was seen once. The antigen is not known. A read error may account for a junction end that differs from germline. Joint extraction of RNA and DNA used about 17-33 mg of bulk tissue that was unsorted. The study, taken as a whole, reports: Between tumor regions, pairs overlapped more than tumor-adjacent and tumor-blood pairs did.

The sample was tumor-adjacent normal liver tissue. This receptor was obtained from a woman aged 55-69 years with primary liver carcinoma and hepatitis B virus infection.

CDR3 coding DNA: TGTGCCAGTAGCTCCTTCTCGACTAGTACAAATACGCAGTATTTT. This gives the protein CASSSFSTSTNTQYF. The rearrangement links TRBV11-2 to TRBJ2-3; D might be TRBD2 (6 bases). The CDR3 runs to 15 residues. Germline loops: CDR1 SGHAT, CDR2 FQNNGV.